One sample yielded the 30 T cell receptor beta chains listed below, sequenced in a study of blood T cell repertoires in COVID-19. Produced via immunoSEQ multiplex PCR; TCRdb's table is partial and in-frame only. The profile covers 150,000 to 160,000 clones, with 85% to 90% appearing a single time and about 15% taken by the ten largest. Sequenced: peripheral blood. These receptors originate from a woman aged 40 to 49 with acute or convalescent COVID-19.

This clone was seen more than once but under ten times. In DNA, the CDR3 is TGTGCCAGCAGCCAAGGGGACAGAAACTATGGCTACACCTTC. Translating gives CASSQGDRNYGYTF. This chain uses TRBV3-1 (or the pseudogene TRBV3-2) with TRBJ1-2; 7 bases line up with TRBD1. This CDR3 has 14 residues. CDR1 and CDR2 (germline): LGHDT, YNNKEL (reference sequence). The V gene end was trimmed by 1 base and the J gene end by 2 bases; junction bases not matched to a gene: 1.

The chain joins TRBV18 to TRBJ2-1; TRBD2 aligns across 10 bases. Germline assignment: CDR1 KGHSH and CDR2 LQKENI. This CDR3 is 19 amino acids long. V lost 1 base and J lost 5; bases outside the gene matches: 14. In DNA form, the CDR3 reads TGTGCCAGCTCACCACGGGCTAGCGGGGGTCCCTCCCTCAACAATGAGCAGTTCTTC. Translating gives CASSPRASGGPSLNNEQFF.

J is TRBJ1-4 and V is TRBV7-3, with TRBD1 matching over 7 bases. V lost 7 bases to trimming and J lost 7 bases; unmatched junction nucleotides: 9. CDR1 is SGHTA and CDR2 is FQGTGA in the germline V gene. The CDR3 consists of 14 residues. CDR3 region: CASTQRPGGEKLFF. Here the CDR3 DNA reads TGTGCCAGCACCCAAAGACCAGGGGGTGAAAAACTGTTTTTT. The full variable domain, rest sourced from reference TRBV7-3 and TRBJ1-4, is GAGVSQTPSNKVTEKGKYVELRCDPISGHTALYWYRQSLGQGPEFLIYFQGTGAADDSGLPNDRFFAVRPEGSVSTLKIQRTERGDSAVYLCASTQRPGGEKLFFGSGTQLSVL.

The CDR3 is CASSLGLAGEQETQYF. The DNA of the CDR3 is TGTGCCAGCAGCTTAGGATTAGCGGGGGAACAAGAGACCCAGTACTTC. The chain combines TRBV7-2 with TRBJ2-5, with 9 bases lining up with TRBD2. CDR3 length: 16 residues. CDR1 is SGHTA, CDR2 FQGNSA, per germline. V shed 1 base, J shed 2 bases, and the junction held 5 bases outside the gene matches.

The genes are TRBV4-1 and TRBJ1-3, with TRBD1 as a possible D gene (5 bases). The length of the CDR3 is 17 residues. Germline assignment: CDR1 MGHRA and CDR2 YSYEKL. Between the trimmed V and J ends, which lost 1 base and 0 bases, there was a span of 13 bases. CDR3 nucleotide sequence: TGCGCCAGCAGCCAAGCACTTGCGGGACCCTCTGGAAACACCATATATTTT. Protein: CASSQALAGPSGNTIYF.

This chain joins TRBV20-1 and TRBJ2-7; tentatively, D is TRBD2 (6 bases). The CDR3 runs 13 residues. Trimming left V 3 bases short and J 3 bases short, with 12 bases between. Per the germline V gene, CDR1 is DFQATT and CDR2 is SNEGSKA (reference sequence). The CDR3: CSASRAGYYEQYF. The DNA of the CDR3 is TGCAGTGCTAGTAGGGCGGGATACTACGAGCAGTACTTC.

This sequence joins TRBV4-1 and TRBJ2-3; no firm D call. The V gene's germline CDR1 is MGHRA and CDR2 YSYEKL. The CDR3 runs 13 residues. Trimming stripped 1 base from V and 7 bases from J, with 9 bases between. CDR3 bases: TGCGCCAGCAGCCAAGGTGGAGCGTATACGCAGTATTTT. It encodes CASSQGGAYTQYF.

The gene calls are TRBV10-2 and TRBJ2-7; no clear D gene. This CDR3 is built from 14 residues. Germline assignment: CDR1 WSHSY and CDR2 SAAADI. The ends were cut back, 8 bases at V and 4 bases at J, with 18 bases in the middle. CDR3 amino acids: CASDPRVVPYEQYF. The CDR3 DNA is TGCGCCAGCGACCCCCGGGTAGTACCTTACGAGCAGTACTTC.

This clone appeared once. This rearrangement joins TRBV28 to TRBJ1-2; the match to TRBD1 covers 7 bases. Germline V gene data show CDR1 as MDHEN and CDR2 as SYDVKM. V lost 2 bases to trimming and J lost 5 bases; unmatched junction nucleotides: 5. The CDR3 is 14 amino acids. Here the CDR3 reads CASSLPDRFYGYTF. CDR3 nucleotides: TGTGCCAGCAGTTTACCGGACAGGTTTTATGGCTACACCTTC.

The chain joins TRBV30 to TRBJ2-5, with 11 nucleotides matching TRBD2. The CDR3 contains 15 residues. The trim removed 0 bases at V and 4 bases at J, leaving 4 bases unmatched. Germline assignment: CDR1 GTSNPN and CDR2 SVGIG (reference sequence). The CDR3 coding sequence is TGTGCCTGGAGTGTACTAGCGGGAGCTGGAGAGACCCAGTACTTC. Translated, it gives CAWSVLAGAGETQYF.

The chain has TRBV6-2 or TRBV6-3 and TRBJ2-1; 15 bases are shared with TRBD2. The J segment lost 0 bases and the V segment lost 6 bases, leaving 6 bases of the junction unmatched. Germline CDR1 MNHEY, CDR2 SVGEGT. CDR3 size: 18 residues. The chain's CDR3 is CASSLWTSGRVSYNEQFF. CDR3 coding DNA: TGTGCCAGCAGCCTCTGGACTAGCGGGAGGGTCTCCTACAATGAGCAGTTCTTC.

The chain couples TRBV12-1 to TRBJ2-6; the table's D call TRBD2 went unverified against the DNA. TRBV12-1 is a known pseudogene. The CDR3 spans 21 residues. This CDR3 reads CASSPPGLAGGGRSGANVLTF. The CDR3 coding sequence is TGTGCCAGCAGCCCTCCGGGACTAGCGGGAGGAGGCCGCTCTGGGGCCAACGTCCTGACTTTC.

The J gene is TRBJ1-1, the V gene TRBV3-1 (or the pseudogene TRBV3-2); D gene ambiguous. The CDR3 contains 13 residues. V lost 2 bases and J lost 0, with 4 bases in between. Germline-derived CDR1 and CDR2 are LGHDT and YNNKEL (reference sequence). The CDR3 spells CASSQPMNTEAFF. The CDR3 bases are TGTGCCAGCAGCCAACCCATGAACACTGAAGCTTTCTTT.

The chain carries TRBV27 and TRBJ2-1, with D possibly being TRBD2 (7 bases). From germline, CDR1 is MNHEY and CDR2 SMNVEV (reference sequence). Trimming removed 6 bases at V and 5 bases at J, with 11 bases between. The CDR3 runs to 13 residues. The DNA of the CDR3 is TGTGCCAGCAGCGCGGGGGCTCACAATGAGCAGTTCTTC. This sequence encodes CASSAGAHNEQFF.

This clone was observed a single time. The chain is built from TRBV4-1 and TRBJ1-2; D is unclear. Germline V CDR1 and CDR2: MGHRA, YSYEKL. Trimming removed 1 base at V and 8 bases at J, with 8 bases between. The CDR3 loop spans 12 amino acids. For the CDR3, the DNA is TGCGCCAGCAGCCAAGGGGCCACGGGCTACACCTTC. Its translation: CASSQGATGYTF.

This chain links TRBV7-9 with TRBJ2-3; D perhaps matches TRBD2 (6 bases). The CDR3 covers 14 residues. The germline V gene has CDR1 SEHNR and CDR2 FQNEAQ (reference sequence). V gave up 4 bases and J gave up 0 bases, with 8 bases separating them. The CDR3 sequence: CASSSAGSTDTQYF. CDR3 bases: TGTGCCAGCAGCTCCGCGGGGAGCACAGATACGCAGTATTTT.

This chain uses TRBV28 with TRBJ2-7; tentatively, D is TRBD2 (6 bases). With 4 bases removed from V and 6 bases from J, the gap between germline ends came to 19 bases. The CDR3 runs 15 residues. Looked up from germline, CDR1 is MDHEN and CDR2 is SYDVKM. As DNA, the CDR3 is TGTGCCAGCAGTTCCGCCGGCGGGACTTTTTCCGAGCAGTACTTC. Translated, it gives CASSSAGGTFSEQYF.

This clone came up once. This sequence joins TRBV5-1 and TRBJ2-1; 11 positions agree with TRBD2. V dropped 5 bases and J dropped 6; count of bases not matched to a gene: 7. Germline loops: CDR1 SGHRS, CDR2 YFSETQ. CDR3 length: 15 residues. CDR3 coding DNA: TGCGCCAGCAGGTCAAGACTAGCGGGACGCAATGAGCAGTTCTTC. Translation: CASRSRLAGRNEQFF. Filled out from reference TRBV5-1 and TRBJ2-1, the complete variable domain reads KAGVTQTPRYLIKTRGQQVTLSCSPISGHRSVSWYQQTPGQGLQFLFEYFSETQRNKGNFPGRFSGRQFSNSRSEMNVSTLELGDSALYLCASRSRLAGRNEQFFGPGTRLTVL.

The DNA for the CDR3 is TGCACCAGCAGCCACGCCGACAGGGGAGATCAGCCCCAGCATTTT. This translates into CTSSHADRGDQPQHF. The rearrangement links TRBV1 to TRBJ1-5; TRBD1 is taken as the D call from the table, unchecked against the DNA. TRBV1 is flagged as a pseudogene. The CDR3 sequence is 15 residues long.

The chain is built from TRBV6-5 and TRBJ2-3; unclear D gene. Trimming cost V 0 bases and J 1 base, with 8 bases left between them. This CDR3 is 15 amino acids long. Germline V lookup: CDR1 MNHEY, CDR2 SVGAGI. CDR3 in DNA: TGTGCCAGCAGTTACTCGTTGTTCGGCACAGATACGCAGTATTTT. Its translation: CASSYSLFGTDTQYF.

The gene calls are TRBV5-5 and TRBJ1-6; 7 bases align to TRBD1. Germline CDR1 reads SGHKS; CDR2 reads YYEKEE (reference sequence). This CDR3 spans 16 amino acids. J gave up 5 bases and V 4 bases, and 9 bases lay outside the gene matches. The CDR3 loop reads CASSPRQGLDNSPLHF. CDR3 sequence (DNA): TGTGCCAGCAGCCCAAGACAGGGTTTGGATAATTCACCCCTCCACTTT. The variable domain in full, with the rest retrieved from reference TRBV5-5 and TRBJ1-6, is DAGVTQSPTHLIKTRGQQVTLRCSPISGHKSVSWYQQVLGQGPQFIFQYYEKEERGRGNFPDRFSARQFPNYSSELNVNALLLGDSALYLCASSPRQGLDNSPLHFGNGTRLTVT.

This clone was counted once. The sample contains more than one DNA sequence encoding this CDR3. The rearrangement links TRBV9 to TRBJ2-3; D might be TRBD1 (6 bases). V shed 0 bases and J shed 1 base, with 9 bases lying between them. CDR1 and CDR2 (germline): SGDLS, YYNGEE. This CDR3 comprises 15 residues. The CDR3 nucleotides are TGTGCCAGCAGCGTAGAGGCAGGGGGCACAGATACGCAGTATTTT. Protein: CASSVEAGGTDTQYF.

V is TRBV5-6 and J is TRBJ2-3; no firm D call. Trimming took off 0 bases at V and 2 bases at J, with 7 bases between the two ends. Per germline, CDR1 SGHDT and CDR2 YYEEEE. The CDR3 consists of 14 residues. CDR3 nucleotide sequence: TGTGCCAGCAGCTTGGCCTCAGACACAGATACGCAGTATTTT. Its protein product is CASSLASDTDTQYF.

The CDR3 spells CASSVSRDIYEQYF. The CDR3 DNA reads TGTGCCAGCAGTGTATCCAGGGACATCTACGAGCAGTACTTC. The chain has TRBV2 and TRBJ2-7, with D tentatively TRBD1 (6 bases). The germline gives CDR1 SNHLY, CDR2 FYNNEI. Trimming took off 4 bases at V and 3 bases at J, with 13 bases between the two ends. The CDR3 has 14 amino acids.

J is TRBJ2-2 and V is TRBV5-1, with 11 positions matching TRBD2. CDR3 size: 18 residues. CDR1 SGHRS and CDR2 YFSETQ come from the germline V gene. With 0 bases clipped from V and 5 bases from J, the junction kept 9 bases outside the gene matches. In DNA, the CDR3 is TGCGCCAGCAGCTTGGGTTCCTCTAGCGGGAGGTGGACCGGGGAGCTGTTTTTT. It specifies CASSLGSSSGRWTGELFF.

This chain's CDR3 is CASSLVGRGAASEQFF. CDR3 bases: TGCGCCAGCAGCTTGGTTGGGCGGGGGGCCGCAAGTGAGCAGTTCTTC. This chain uses TRBV5-1 with TRBJ2-1; TRBD2 agrees at 8 bases. The germline CDR1 and CDR2 sequences are SGHRS and YFSETQ. With 0 bases clipped from V and 9 bases from J, the junction kept 11 bases outside the gene matches. The CDR3 has 16 amino acids.

This chain links TRBV27 with TRBJ2-7; the match to TRBD1 covers 7 bases. The CDR3 totals 16 residues. CDR1 and CDR2 (germline): MNHEY, SMNVEV (reference sequence). Trimming removed 1 base from V and 0 bases from J; junction bases left unmatched: 6. The DNA of the CDR3 is TGTGCCAGCAGTTTATTCGGGGACAGTGTCTCCTACGAGCAGTACTTC. Its translation is CASSLFGDSVSYEQYF.

The chain has TRBV5-1 and TRBJ2-1; a weak D match, TRBD2 (5 bases). Germline values: CDR1 SGHRS, CDR2 YFSETQ. This CDR3 has 13 amino acids. The V gene lost 4 bases and the J gene lost 4 bases, with 9 bases spanning the gap. CDR3 region: CASSPRTYNEQFF. The CDR3 nucleotides are TGCGCCAGCAGCCCGAGGACTTACAATGAGCAGTTCTTC. Full variable domain (rest looked up from reference TRBV5-1 and TRBJ2-1): KAGVTQTPRYLIKTRGQQVTLSCSPISGHRSVSWYQQTPGQGLQFLFEYFSETQRNKGNFPGRFSGRQFSNSRSEMNVSTLELGDSALYLCASSPRTYNEQFFGPGTRLTVL.

This chain uses TRBV11-3 with TRBJ2-3; D gene ambiguous. The CDR3 has 14 amino acids. Germline CDR1 is SGHNT and CDR2 is YENEEA. Trimming pared 2 bases from V and 1 base from J, leaving 7 bases between. The DNA for the CDR3 is TGTGCCAGCAGCTTATTATCTGGCACAGATACGCAGTATTTT. Translated: CASSLLSGTDTQYF. The variable domain in full, completed from reference TRBV11-3 and TRBJ2-3, reads EAGVVQSPRYKIIEKKQPVAFWCNPISGHNTLYWYLQNLGQGPELLIRYENEEAVDDSQLPKDRFSAERLKGVDSTLKIQPAELGDSAVYLCASSLLSGTDTQYFGPGTRLTVL.

The chain uses TRBV6-5 and TRBJ2-3; 8 bases fit TRBD1. The CDR3 totals 13 residues. Germline V gene lookup returns CDR1 MNHEY and CDR2 SVGAGI. After removal of 5 bases from V and 4 bases from J, the junction contained 2 bases not matched to a gene. This CDR3 is CASSLTGADTQYF. The CDR3 DNA reads TGTGCCAGCAGTCTGACAGGGGCAGATACGCAGTATTTT.